A single sample gave rise to the 19 T cell receptor beta chains below, sequenced in a study of identical twins. In TCRdb, the 5' RACE reads were re-called with MiXCR into one record per CDR3 protein. The table lists under 250,000 distinct CDR3 sequences, around 6.8% of them singletons. These data also formed part of another study, on yellow fever vaccine responses in identical twins.

The sequencing sample was made of memory (CD45RO+) T cells sorted from blood. All receptors come from a woman aged 18-29 years in good health.

This clonotype was counted ten times or more. V and J are TRBV6-2 or TRBV6-3 and TRBJ2-7; the D gene could be TRBD1 or TRBD2 (6 bases each). Germline assignment: CDR1 MNHEY and CDR2 SVGEGT. V was cut by 6 bases and J by 3 bases, with 15 bases left in between. The CDR3 consists of 14 residues. The CDR3 here is CASRRLGGFYEQYF. The CDR3 coding sequence is TGTGCCAGCAGACGACTAGGGGGATTCTACGAGCAGTACTTC.

This clonotype was counted at least ten times. The chain combines TRBV7-9 with TRBJ1-4; D unresolved. V was trimmed by 8 bases and J by 3 bases, leaving 10 bases between them. Germline V CDR1 and CDR2: SEHNR, FQNEAQ (reference sequence). The CDR3 sequence is 13 residues long. CDR3 coding DNA: TGTGCCAGCTTAGGAGGAGCTAATGAAAAACTGTTTTTT. It yields the protein CASLGGANEKLFF.

This clonotype was picked up many times. This chain links TRBV9 with TRBJ2-3; D may be TRBD1 or TRBD2 (5 bases each). Trimming took off 3 bases at V and 3 bases at J, with 14 bases between the two ends. This CDR3 spans 15 amino acids. Germline V gene lookup returns CDR1 SGDLS and CDR2 YYNGEE. CDR3 region: CASSERGFTTDTQYF. Written as DNA, the CDR3 is TGTGCCAGCAGCGAGAGGGGATTTACGACAGATACGCAGTATTTT.

This clonotype turned up a few times. The chain carries TRBV30 and TRBJ2-7, with 8 nucleotides matching TRBD1. The CDR3 is 13 residues long. CDR1 and CDR2 from the germline V gene are GTSNPN and SVGIG (reference sequence). V was pared by 2 bases and J by 4 bases, with 4 bases of the junction left unmatched. The CDR3 protein is CAWSTGGRYEQYF. The CDR3 bases are TGTGCCTGGAGTACAGGGGGTCGTTACGAGCAGTACTTC.

This clonotype was seen many times. V usage is TRBV20-1 and J usage is TRBJ1-1; D may be TRBD1 (5 bases). Germline lookup yields CDR1 DFQATT and CDR2 SNEGSKA (reference sequence). The V gene lost 7 bases and the J gene lost 3 bases, with 24 bases spanning the gap. The length of the CDR3 is 16 residues. CDR3 loop: CSGTGTASVRDTEAFF. CDR3 nucleotides: TGCAGTGGCACTGGGACCGCGTCCGTTAGGGACACTGAAGCTTTCTTT.

This clonotype was counted only a few times. The V call is TRBV11-2, the J call TRBJ2-5, with D perhaps TRBD2 (6 bases). Germline values: CDR1 SGHAT, CDR2 FQNNGV. CDR3 length: 14 residues. Trimming removed 3 bases at V and 4 bases at J, with 12 bases between. The CDR3 reads CASSLRTSSETQYF. The CDR3 nucleotides are TGTGCCAGCAGCTTGAGAACTAGCTCAGAGACCCAGTACTTC.

V gene TRBV12-3 or TRBV12-4 combines with J gene TRBJ2-1; a weak D match, TRBD2 (5 bases). V lost 4 bases and J 8 bases, leaving 9 bases between the germline ends. The CDR3 covers 12 residues. CDR3 in amino acids: CASSYVEDEQFF. The CDR3 region has the DNA TGTGCCAGCAGTTACGTGGAGGATGAGCAGTTCTTC.

There are many counts of this clonotype. In DNA form, the CDR3 reads TGTGCCAGCAGCTTAGGCGGGACTAGCTACGATACGCAGTATTTT. Protein sequence: CASSLGGTSYDTQYF. This chain uses TRBV7-2 with TRBJ2-3, with 9 nucleotides matching TRBD2. V was pared by 1 base and J by 6 bases, with 5 bases of the junction left unmatched. The CDR3 is 15 amino acids. CDR1 SGHTA and CDR2 FQGNSA come from the germline V gene.

This clonotype has only a few counts. This rearrangement joins TRBV20-1 to TRBJ2-3; possibly TRBD1 or TRBD2 for D (6 bases each). The CDR3 contains 15 residues. From germline, CDR1 is DFQATT and CDR2 SNEGSKA (reference sequence). V lost 3 bases and J 2 bases, leaving 15 bases between the germline ends. The CDR3 DNA follows: TGCAGTGCTAGGAGGGGGTCGGGGGACACAGATACGCAGTATTTT. Its translation is CSARRGSGDTDTQYF.

V is TRBV15 and J is TRBJ2-3; a weak D match, TRBD2 (6 bases). The CDR3 length is 17 residues. CDR1 is LNHNV and CDR2 is YYDKDF in the germline V gene (reference sequence). V lost 1 base and J 0 bases, leaving 14 bases between the germline ends. Here the CDR3 DNA reads TGTGCCACCAGCAGAGGAGGCGGGGCGGGGAGCACAGATACGCAGTATTTT. Translation: CATSRGGGAGSTDTQYF.

This clonotype has ten or more counts. The chain couples TRBV4-2 to TRBJ1-2; 10 nucleotides agree with TRBD1. From germline, CDR1 is LGHNA and CDR2 YNFKEQ. The CDR3 length is 16 residues. J was trimmed by 6 bases and V by 1 base; bases with no gene match: 8. CDR3 protein: CASSQGTGGIYDGYTF. The DNA for the CDR3 is TGTGCCAGCAGCCAAGGGACAGGGGGAATATACGATGGCTACACCTTC.

This clonotype was counted only a few times. This chain connects TRBV6-1 to TRBJ1-1, with 12 nucleotides matching TRBD1. Germline loops: CDR1 MNHNS, CDR2 SASEGT. J was trimmed by 3 bases and V by 6 bases; bases with no gene match: 5. This CDR3 has 15 residues. In DNA, the CDR3 is TGTGCCAGCAGGGGACAGGGGGCGGGAGACACTGAAGCTTTCTTT. Translating it yields CASRGQGAGDTEAFF.

This clonotype has only a few counts. The J gene is TRBJ2-5, the V gene TRBV5-1; possibly TRBD2 for D (6 bases). CDR3 length equals 15 residues. From germline, CDR1 is SGHRS and CDR2 YFSETQ. Trimming took 7 bases from V and 1 from J, leaving 17 bases between them. The CDR3 DNA is TGCGCCAGCGGGAAACGGGACTCCCGCCAAGAGACCCAGTACTTC. Its protein is CASGKRDSRQETQYF.

This clonotype has a count of ten or more. CDR3 sequence (DNA): TGTGCCAGCAGCTCCGGGACAGGGAAAGGCACCGGGGAGCTGTTTTTT. It is translated as CASSSGTGKGTGELFF. The J gene is TRBJ2-2, the V gene TRBV11-1, with 9 positions matching TRBD1. In germline, CDR1 is SGHAT, CDR2 FQDESV (reference sequence). V was pared by 4 bases and J by 4 bases, with 7 bases of the junction left unmatched. The CDR3 is made up of 16 amino acids. The full variable domain, completed using reference TRBV11-1 and TRBJ2-2, is EAEVAQSPRYKITEKSQAVAFWCDPISGHATLYWYRQILGQGPELLVQFQDESVVDDSQLPKDRFSAERLKGVDSTLKIQPAELGDSAMYLCASSSGTGKGTGELFFGEGSRLTVL.

This clonotype has ten or more counts. The chain recombines TRBV4-3 with TRBJ2-3; D possibly corresponds to TRBD2 (5 bases). The V gene's germline CDR1 is LGHNA and CDR2 YSLEER. The CDR3 loop spans 17 amino acids. V shed 0 bases and J shed 4 bases, with 17 bases lying between them. The CDR3 here is CASSQDFEGVRADTQYF. The CDR3 DNA reads as TGCGCCAGCAGCCAAGATTTCGAGGGAGTTCGGGCAGATACGCAGTATTTT.

CDR3 sequence reads: CASSLEGAGPNTGELFF. For the CDR3, the DNA is TGTGCCAGCAGCTTGGAGGGGGCGGGACCAAACACCGGGGAGCTGTTTTTT. The chain uses TRBV5-4 and TRBJ2-2; D is perhaps TRBD1 (7 bases). Deletions cut 0 bases from V and 2 bases from J, with 14 bases between. This CDR3 comprises 17 residues. Germline V gene sequence: CDR1 SGHNT, CDR2 YYREEE (reference sequence). The full variable domain, in which reference TRBV5-4 and TRBJ2-2 provide the parts outside the CDR3, is ETGVTQSPTHLIKTRGQQVTLRCSSQSGHNTVSWYQQALGQGPQFIFQYYREEENGRGNFPPRFSGLQFPNYSSELNVNALELDDSALYLCASSLEGAGPNTGELFFGEGSRLTVL.

The chain joins TRBV19 to TRBJ1-3; D is uncertain. This CDR3 is 13 amino acids long. Germline CDR1 reads LNHDA; CDR2 reads SQIVND (reference sequence). Trimming took off 4 bases at V and 4 bases at J, with 8 bases between the two ends. This chain's CDR3 is CASSTLEGNTIYF. The CDR3 nucleotides read TGTGCCAGTAGTACCCTGGAGGGAAACACCATATATTTT.

This clonotype was recorded many times. The V and J genes are TRBV9 and TRBJ2-3; D is uncertain. From germline, CDR1 is SGDLS and CDR2 YYNGEE. The CDR3 contains 14 residues. V lost 7 bases, J lost 2 bases, and 14 bases lay in between. The DNA of the CDR3 is TGTGCCAGCGCCCCAGCCATCTCCACAGATACGCAGTATTTT. Residues: CASAPAISTDTQYF.

As regards this clonotype: The junction departs from germline at one end; a sequencing error may be responsible. The chain carries TRBV12-3 or TRBV12-4 and TRBJ2-1; D tentatively reads TRBD1 or TRBD2 (5 bases each). The CDR3 covers 14 residues. CDR3 nucleotide sequence: TGTACCAGCAGTTTACGAGGGGATCTTGGCGAGCAGTTCTTC. Translating gives CTSSLRGDLGEQFF.